This T cell receptor beta chain came from a study of control samples from healthy donors and cancer patients. This clone was recorded a few times. CDR1 is SGHDT and CDR2 is YYEEEE in the germline V gene. V lost 4 bases and J lost 2, with 13 bases in between. This CDR3 is built from 14 residues. The repertoire was sequenced with immunoSEQ multiplex PCR; TCRdb's copy has only in-frame clones and lacks some. The sample consists of some 120,000 clones, approximately 91% of them appearing once. This rearrangement joins TRBV5-6 to TRBJ2-7, with D possibly matching TRBD2 (5 bases). Sample: blood. The sequence was collected from a man between 45 and 60 years old in good health. The CDR3 here is CASSRTFSTYEQYF. In DNA form, the CDR3 reads TGTGCCAGCAGCCGGACTTTTTCCACCTACGAGCAGTACTTC.